The T cell receptor beta chain described here comes from a study of shared clonotypes between healthy human individuals. About this clone itself: The target antigen is unknown.

Original analysis: Junction-only immunoSEQ sequences carried no quality scores, so filtering differed. Profiled with immunoSEQ multiplex PCR; TCRdb holds only in-frame clones, not every one. For V, J and clone size, that table is used; D and trimming come from the DNA. The profile shows roughly 1,600,000 clones, just under 99% of them singletons. General study results and limits: Blood was the sole source, and tissue repertoires probably differ. Clonotypes not shared had lower generation probabilities than those common to all four donors.

The study separated CD4+ cells into CD45RA+ naive and CD45RA-negative memory subsets. Looked up from germline, CDR1 is MGHRA and CDR2 is YSYEKL. The CDR3 totals 15 residues. The junction had 6 bases not matched to a gene; V was cut back by 4 bases and J by 5 bases. The chain links TRBV4-1 to TRBJ2-5; TRBD1 matches 11 bases. The clonotype originates from a man aged 25-45 years in good health. Material for sequencing was naive CD4+ T cells sorted from blood. The subset is: CD45RA+ positively selected. For the CDR3, the DNA is TGCGCCAGCAGCCTCCGGGACAGGGGGAAGGAGACCCAGTACTTC. It translates to CASSLRDRGKETQYF.